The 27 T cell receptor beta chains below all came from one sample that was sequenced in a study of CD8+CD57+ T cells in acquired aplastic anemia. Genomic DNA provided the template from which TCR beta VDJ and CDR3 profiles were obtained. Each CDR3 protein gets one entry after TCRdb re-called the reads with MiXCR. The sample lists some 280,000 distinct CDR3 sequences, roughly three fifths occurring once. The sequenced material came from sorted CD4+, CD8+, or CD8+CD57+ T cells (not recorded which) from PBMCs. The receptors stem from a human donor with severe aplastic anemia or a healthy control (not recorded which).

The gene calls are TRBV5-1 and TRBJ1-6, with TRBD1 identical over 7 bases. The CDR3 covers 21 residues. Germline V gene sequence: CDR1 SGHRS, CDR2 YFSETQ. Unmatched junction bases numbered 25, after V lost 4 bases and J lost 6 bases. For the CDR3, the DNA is TGCGCCAGCAGCCCTGACAGGGTTGAAGCACCGGACACGAACATTAATTCACCCCTCCACTTT. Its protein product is CASSPDRVEAPDTNINSPLHF.

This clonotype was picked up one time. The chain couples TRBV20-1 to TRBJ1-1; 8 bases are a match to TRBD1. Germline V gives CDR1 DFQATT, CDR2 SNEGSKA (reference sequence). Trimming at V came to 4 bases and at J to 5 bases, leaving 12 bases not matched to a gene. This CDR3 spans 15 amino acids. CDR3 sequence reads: CSANGQGALGTEAFF. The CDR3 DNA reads TGCAGTGCTAATGGGCAGGGGGCCCTCGGAACTGAAGCTTTCTTT.

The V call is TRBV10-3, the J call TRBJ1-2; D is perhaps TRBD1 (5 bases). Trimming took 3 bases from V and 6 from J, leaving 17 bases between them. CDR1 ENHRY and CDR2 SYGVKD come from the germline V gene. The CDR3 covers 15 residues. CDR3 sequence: CAISDGRRTSDGYTF. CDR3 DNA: TGTGCCATCAGTGATGGTAGAAGGACATCCGATGGCTACACCTTC.

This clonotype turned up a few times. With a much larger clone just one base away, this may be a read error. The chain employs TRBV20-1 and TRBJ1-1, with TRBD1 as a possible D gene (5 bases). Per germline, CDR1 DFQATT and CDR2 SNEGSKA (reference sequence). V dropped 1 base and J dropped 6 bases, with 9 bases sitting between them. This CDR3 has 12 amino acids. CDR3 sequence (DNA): TGCAGTGCTAGAGGGGGGGGGGCTGAAGCTTTCTTT. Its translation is CSARGGGAEAFF.

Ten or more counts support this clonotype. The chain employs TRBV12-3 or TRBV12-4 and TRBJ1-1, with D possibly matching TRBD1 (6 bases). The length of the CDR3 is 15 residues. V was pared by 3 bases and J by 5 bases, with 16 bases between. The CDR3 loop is CASSLVQGLGTEAFF. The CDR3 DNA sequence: TGTGCCAGCAGTTTGGTGCAGGGGCTGGGGACTGAAGCTTTCTTT.

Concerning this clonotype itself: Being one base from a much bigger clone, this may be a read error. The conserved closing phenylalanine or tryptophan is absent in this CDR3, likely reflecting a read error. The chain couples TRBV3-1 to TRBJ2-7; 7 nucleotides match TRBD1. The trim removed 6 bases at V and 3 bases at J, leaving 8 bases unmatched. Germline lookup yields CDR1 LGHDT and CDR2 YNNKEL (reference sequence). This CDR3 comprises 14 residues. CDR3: CASRSAGDSYEQYS. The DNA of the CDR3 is TGTGCCAGCAGATCAGCAGGGGACAGCTACGAGCAGTACTCC.

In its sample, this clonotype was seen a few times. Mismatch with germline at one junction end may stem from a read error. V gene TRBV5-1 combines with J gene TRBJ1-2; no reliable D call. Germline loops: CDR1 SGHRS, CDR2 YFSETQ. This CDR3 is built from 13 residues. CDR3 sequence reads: CASSLGQYYGYTF. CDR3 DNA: TGTGCCAGCAGCTTAGGGCAGTACTATGGCTACACCTTC.

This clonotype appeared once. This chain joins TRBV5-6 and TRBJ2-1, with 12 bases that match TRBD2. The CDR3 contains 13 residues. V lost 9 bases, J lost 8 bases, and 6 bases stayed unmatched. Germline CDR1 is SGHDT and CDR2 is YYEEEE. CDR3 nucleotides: TGTGCCACACCGGGACTAGCGGGCGATGAGCAGTTCTTC. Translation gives CATPGLAGDEQFF.

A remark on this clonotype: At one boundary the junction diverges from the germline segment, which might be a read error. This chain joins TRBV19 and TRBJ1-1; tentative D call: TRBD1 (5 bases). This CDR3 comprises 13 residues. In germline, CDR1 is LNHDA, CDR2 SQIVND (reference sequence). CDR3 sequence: CDSSTLQGVEAFF. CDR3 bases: TGTGACAGTAGTACTCTCCAGGGCGTTGAAGCTTTCTTT.

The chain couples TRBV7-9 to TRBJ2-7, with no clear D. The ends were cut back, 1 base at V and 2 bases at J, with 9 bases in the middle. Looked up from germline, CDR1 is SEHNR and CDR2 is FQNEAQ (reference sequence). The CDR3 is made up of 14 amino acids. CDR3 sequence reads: CASSLDMFAYEQYF. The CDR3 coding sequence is TGTGCCAGCAGCTTAGATATGTTCGCCTACGAGCAGTACTTC.

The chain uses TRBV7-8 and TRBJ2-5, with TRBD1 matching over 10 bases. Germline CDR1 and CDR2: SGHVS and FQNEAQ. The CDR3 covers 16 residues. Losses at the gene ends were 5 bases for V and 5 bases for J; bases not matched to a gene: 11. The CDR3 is CASSLKTGGVEETQYF. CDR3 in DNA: TGTGCCAGCAGCCTCAAGACAGGGGGCGTCGAGGAGACCCAGTACTTC.

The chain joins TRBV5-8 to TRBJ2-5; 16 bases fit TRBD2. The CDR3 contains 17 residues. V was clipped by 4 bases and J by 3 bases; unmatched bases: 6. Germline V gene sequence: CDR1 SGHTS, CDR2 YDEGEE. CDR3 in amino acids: CASSPGLAGGPKETQYF. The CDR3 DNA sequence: TGTGCCAGCAGCCCGGGACTAGCGGGAGGGCCGAAAGAGACCCAGTACTTC. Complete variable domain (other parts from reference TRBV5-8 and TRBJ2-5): EAGVTQSPTHLIKTRGQQATLRCSPISGHTSVYWYQQALGLGLQFLLWYDEGEERNRGNFPPRFSGRQFPNYSSELNVNALELEDSALYLCASSPGLAGGPKETQYFGPGTRLLVL.

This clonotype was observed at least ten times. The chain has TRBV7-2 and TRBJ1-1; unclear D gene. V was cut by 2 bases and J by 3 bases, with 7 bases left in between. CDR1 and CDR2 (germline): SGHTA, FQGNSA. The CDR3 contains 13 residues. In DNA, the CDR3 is TGTGCCAGCAGCTTACCAGAACACACTGAAGCTTTCTTT. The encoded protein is CASSLPEHTEAFF.

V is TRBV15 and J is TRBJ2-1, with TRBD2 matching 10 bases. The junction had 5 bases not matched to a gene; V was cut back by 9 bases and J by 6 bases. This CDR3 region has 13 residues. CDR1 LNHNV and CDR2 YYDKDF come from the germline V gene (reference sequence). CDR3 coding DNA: TGTGCCACGAGGACTAGCGGATCCAATGAGCAGTTCTTC. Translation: CATRTSGSNEQFF.

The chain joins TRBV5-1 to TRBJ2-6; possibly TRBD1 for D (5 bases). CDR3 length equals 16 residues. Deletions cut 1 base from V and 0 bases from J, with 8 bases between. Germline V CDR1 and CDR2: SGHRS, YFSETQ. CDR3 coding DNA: TGCGCCAGCAGCTTGCAGGGTGACTCTGGGGCCAACGTCCTGACTTTC. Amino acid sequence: CASSLQGDSGANVLTF.

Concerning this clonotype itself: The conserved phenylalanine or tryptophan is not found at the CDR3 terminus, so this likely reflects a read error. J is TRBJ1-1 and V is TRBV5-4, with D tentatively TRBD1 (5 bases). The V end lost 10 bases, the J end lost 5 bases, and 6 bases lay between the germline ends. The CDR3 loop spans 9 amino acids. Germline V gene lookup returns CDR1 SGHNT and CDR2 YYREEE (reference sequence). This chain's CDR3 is CAEGTEAFL. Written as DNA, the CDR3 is TGTGCCGAGGGGACTGAAGCTTTCCTT.

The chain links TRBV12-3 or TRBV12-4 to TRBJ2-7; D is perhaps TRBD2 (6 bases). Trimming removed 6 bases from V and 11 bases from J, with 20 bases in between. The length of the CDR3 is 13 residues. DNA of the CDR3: TGTGCCAGCAGACGGGACCGCTCGTGGAGGGAGTACTTC. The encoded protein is CASRRDRSWREYF.

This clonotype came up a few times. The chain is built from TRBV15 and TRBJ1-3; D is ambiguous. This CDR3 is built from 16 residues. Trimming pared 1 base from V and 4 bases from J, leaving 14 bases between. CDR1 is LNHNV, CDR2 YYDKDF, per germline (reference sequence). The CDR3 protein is CATSRGSTTLGNTIYF. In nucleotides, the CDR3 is TGTGCCACCAGCAGAGGAAGTACTACCCTCGGAAACACCATATATTTT. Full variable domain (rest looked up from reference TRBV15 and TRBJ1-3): DAMVIQNPRYQVTQFGKPVTLSCSQTLNHNVMYWYQQKSSQAPKLLFHYYDKDFNNEADTPDNFQSRRPNTSFCFLDIRSPGLGDTAMYLCATSRGSTTLGNTIYFGEGSWLTVV.

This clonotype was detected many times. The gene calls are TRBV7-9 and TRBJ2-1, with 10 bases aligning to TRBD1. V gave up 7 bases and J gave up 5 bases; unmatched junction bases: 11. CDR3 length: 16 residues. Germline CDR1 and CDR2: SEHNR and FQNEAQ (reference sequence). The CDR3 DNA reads TGTGCCAGCACCGAATCCGGGACAGGGGACGACAATGAGCAGTTCTTC. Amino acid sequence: CASTESGTGDDNEQFF.

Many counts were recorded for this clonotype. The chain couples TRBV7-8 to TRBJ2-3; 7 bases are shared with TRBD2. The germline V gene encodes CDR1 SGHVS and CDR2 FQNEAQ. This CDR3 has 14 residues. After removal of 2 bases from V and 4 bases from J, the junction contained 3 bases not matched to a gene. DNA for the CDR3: TGTGCCAGCAGCTTATTGCGGGGGTCAGATACGCAGTATTTT. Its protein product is CASSLLRGSDTQYF.

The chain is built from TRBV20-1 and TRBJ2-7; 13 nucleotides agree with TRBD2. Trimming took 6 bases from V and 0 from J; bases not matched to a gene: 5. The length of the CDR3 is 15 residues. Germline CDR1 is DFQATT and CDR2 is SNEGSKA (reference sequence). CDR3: CSASGLAGSSYEQYF. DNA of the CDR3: TGCAGTGCCTCGGGACTAGCGGGGAGCTCCTACGAGCAGTACTTC.

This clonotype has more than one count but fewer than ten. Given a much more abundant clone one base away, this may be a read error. CDR3: CAGSRDRVTGELFF. CDR3 coding DNA: TGTGCCGGCAGTCGAGACAGGGTCACCGGGGAGCTGTTTTTT. V is TRBV7-2 and J is TRBJ2-2, with 7 bases that match TRBD1. Germline CDR1 and CDR2: SGHTA and FQGNSA. The CDR3 contains 14 residues. The entire variable domain, with the rest obtained from reference TRBV7-2 and TRBJ2-2, is as follows: GAGVSQSPSNKVTEKGKDVELRCDPISGHTALYWYRQSLGQGLEFLIYFQGNSAPDKSGLPSDRFSAERTGGSVSTLTIQRTQQEDSAVYLCAGSRDRVTGELFFGEGSRLTVL.

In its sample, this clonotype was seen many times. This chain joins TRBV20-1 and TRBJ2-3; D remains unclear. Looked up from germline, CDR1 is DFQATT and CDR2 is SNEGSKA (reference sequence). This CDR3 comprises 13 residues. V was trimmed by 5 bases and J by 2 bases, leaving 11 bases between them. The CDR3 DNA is TGCAGTGCTCCGGCGACGAACACAGATACGCAGTATTTT. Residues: CSAPATNTDTQYF.

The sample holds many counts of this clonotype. CDR3 sequence (DNA): TGTGCCAGCAGCACCCAAGGGGACGGGGGCGAGACCCAGTACTTC. Protein sequence: CASSTQGDGGETQYF. The genes are TRBV9 and TRBJ2-5; either TRBD1 or TRBD2 may supply D (6 bases each). CDR1 and CDR2 from the germline V gene are SGDLS and YYNGEE. The CDR3 has 15 amino acids. V lost 4 bases and J lost 5, with 18 bases in between.

CDR3 bases: TGCAGTGCTAGAGTTGGGTGGGGTGGCTACACCTTC. Residues: CSARVGWGGYTF. This chain connects TRBV20-1 to TRBJ1-2; D call uncertain. This CDR3 contains 12 residues. Germline V lookup: CDR1 DFQATT, CDR2 SNEGSKA (reference sequence). The V end lost 1 base, the J end lost 7 bases, and 10 bases lay between the germline ends.

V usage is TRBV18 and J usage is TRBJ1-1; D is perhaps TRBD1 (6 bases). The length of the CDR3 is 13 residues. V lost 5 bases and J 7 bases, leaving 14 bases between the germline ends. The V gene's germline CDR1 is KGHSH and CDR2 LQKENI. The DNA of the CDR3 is TGTGCCAGCTCATTAAGCAGGGGAATTGAAGCTTTCTTT. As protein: CASSLSRGIEAFF.

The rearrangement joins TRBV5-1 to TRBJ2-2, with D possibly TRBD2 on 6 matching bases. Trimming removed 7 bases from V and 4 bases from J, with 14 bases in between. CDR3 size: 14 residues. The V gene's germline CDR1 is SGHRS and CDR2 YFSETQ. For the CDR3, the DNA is TGCGCCAGCCGCCAGGGACTCGGCACCGGGGAGCTGTTTTTT. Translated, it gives CASRQGLGTGELFF.